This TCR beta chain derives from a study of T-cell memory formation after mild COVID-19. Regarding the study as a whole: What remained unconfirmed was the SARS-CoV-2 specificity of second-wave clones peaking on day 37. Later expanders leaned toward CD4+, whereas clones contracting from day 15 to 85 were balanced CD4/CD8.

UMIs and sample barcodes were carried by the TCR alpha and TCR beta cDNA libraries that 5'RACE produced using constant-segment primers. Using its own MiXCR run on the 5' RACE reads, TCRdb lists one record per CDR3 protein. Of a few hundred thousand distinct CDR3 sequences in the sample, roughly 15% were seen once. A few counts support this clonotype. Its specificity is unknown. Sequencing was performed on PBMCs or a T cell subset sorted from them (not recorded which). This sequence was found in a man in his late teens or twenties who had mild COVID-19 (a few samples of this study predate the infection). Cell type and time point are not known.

The DNA for the CDR3 is TGTGCCAGCAGCTTGGGACTAGCGGGGATCGGCGGGGCCAACGTCCTGACTTTC. It specifies CASSLGLAGIGGANVLTF. This chain uses TRBV7-2 with TRBJ2-6, with TRBD2 matching 13 bases. J was trimmed by 4 bases and V by 3 bases; bases with no gene match: 6. The CDR3 consists of 18 residues. Germline V lookup: CDR1 SGHTA, CDR2 FQGNSA.